What follows are 26 T cell receptor beta chains derived from one specimen sequenced in a study of blood T cell repertoires in COVID-19. Clones were sequenced by immunoSEQ multiplex PCR, and TCRdb holds only the in-frame ones, with some missing. The data hold over 200,000 clones, with approximately 87% observed a single time. Sequenced material: PBMCs or T cells enriched from blood (not recorded which). These TCRs come from a woman between 50 and 59 years old in a cohort exposed to, infected with or recovered from COVID-19 (not recorded which).

V and J are TRBV6-5 and TRBJ1-1, with D possibly matching TRBD1 (6 bases). CDR1 and CDR2 from the germline V gene are MNHEY and SVGAGI. Trimming stripped 6 bases from V and 5 bases from J, with 13 bases between. This CDR3 is built from 13 residues. CDR3 bases: TGTGCCAGCAGCAGCATTAGGGGGACTGAAGCTTTCTTT. It yields the protein CASSSIRGTEAFF.

This clone was seen a single time. The rearrangement joins TRBV7-6 to TRBJ2-5; the match to TRBD2 covers 12 bases. The trim removed 4 bases at V and 5 bases at J, leaving 5 bases unmatched. CDR3 length equals 15 residues. CDR1 is SGHVS and CDR2 is FNYEAQ in the germline V gene. The DNA of the CDR3 is TGTGCCAGCAGCTCGACTAGCGGGGGATATGAGACCCAGTACTTC. Its translation is CASSSTSGGYETQYF.

The chain recombines TRBV28 with TRBJ1-2; no definite D call. The germline CDR1 and CDR2 sequences are MDHEN and SYDVKM. CDR3 size: 13 residues. Trimming left V 2 bases short and J 4 bases short, with 8 bases between. CDR3 nucleotide sequence: TGTGCCAGCAGTTTAGTGGAGAGCTATGGCTACACCTTC. It is translated as CASSLVESYGYTF.

J is TRBJ1-1 and V is TRBV29-1, with 8 bases that match TRBD1. Per germline, CDR1 SQVTM and CDR2 ANQGSEA. V gave up 4 bases and J gave up 6 bases; unmatched junction bases: 4. This CDR3 comprises 12 residues. CDR3 loop: CSVVQGAAEAFF. As DNA, the CDR3 is TGCAGCGTTGTTCAGGGGGCCGCTGAAGCTTTCTTT.

The chain has TRBV5-8 and TRBJ1-2; D is unclear. This CDR3 has 13 amino acids. Germline V gives CDR1 SGHTS, CDR2 YDEGEE. Between the trimmed V and J ends, which lost 0 bases and 1 base, there was a span of 4 bases. The CDR3 reads CASSLDSNYGYTF. As DNA, the CDR3 is TGTGCCAGCAGCTTGGACAGTAACTATGGCTACACCTTC.

V and J are TRBV7-3 and TRBJ2-1; D remains unclear. The germline V gene encodes CDR1 SGHTA and CDR2 FQGTGA. There are 13 residues in the CDR3. V dropped 2 bases and J dropped 5 bases, with 7 bases sitting between them. In DNA form, the CDR3 reads TGTGCCAGCAGCTTATCCAGGAACAATGAGCAGTTCTTC. This codes for CASSLSRNNEQFF.

The rearrangement joins TRBV7-2 to TRBJ2-3, with 7 bases fitting TRBD2. Trimming removed 4 bases from V and 3 bases from J; junction bases left unmatched: 10. CDR1 and CDR2 (germline): SGHTA, FQGNSA. The CDR3 is made up of 16 amino acids. The CDR3 is CASSSARLAVTDTQYF. CDR3 in DNA: TGTGCCAGCAGCTCGGCCCGACTAGCTGTTACAGATACGCAGTATTTT.

This clone came up a few times. The chain recombines TRBV3-1 (or the pseudogene TRBV3-2) with TRBJ2-1, with 7 bases that match TRBD2. Germline assignment: CDR1 LGHDT and CDR2 YNNKEL (reference sequence). The junction had 1 base not matched to a gene; V was cut back by 0 bases and J by 8 bases. The CDR3 totals 13 residues. The DNA of the CDR3 is TGTGCCAGCAGCCAAGATCGGGAGGATGAGCAGTTCTTC. This translates into CASSQDREDEQFF.

This chain uses TRBV6-2 or TRBV6-3 with TRBJ1-2; 7 bases agree with TRBD1. V lost 6 bases and J lost 10; bases outside the gene matches: 14. There are 14 residues in the CDR3. Germline V lookup: CDR1 MNHEY, CDR2 SVGEGT. The CDR3 loop is CASSRQGALLTYTF. CDR3 bases: TGTGCCAGCAGCAGACAGGGTGCTCTTTTGACCTACACCTTC.

The J gene is TRBJ2-1, the V gene TRBV5-1, with TRBD2 matching over 8 bases. Germline V gives CDR1 SGHRS, CDR2 YFSETQ. Losses at the gene ends were 0 bases for V and 7 bases for J; bases not matched to a gene: 6. The CDR3 length is 15 residues. The CDR3 is CASSLARGGLNEQFF. The CDR3 DNA sequence: TGCGCCAGCAGCTTGGCTCGGGGGGGCCTAAATGAGCAGTTCTTC.

The V call is TRBV5-1, the J call TRBJ2-1, with no clear D. Germline-derived CDR1 and CDR2 are SGHRS and YFSETQ. Trimming took 4 bases from V and 3 from J, leaving 17 bases between them. The CDR3 contains 16 residues. The CDR3 DNA follows: TGCGCCAGCAGCATCACTGGAATATCGGGCTACAATGAGCAGTTCTTC. It codes for CASSITGISGYNEQFF. Drawing the rest from reference TRBV5-1 and TRBJ2-1, the complete variable domain is KAGVTQTPRYLIKTRGQQVTLSCSPISGHRSVSWYQQTPGQGLQFLFEYFSETQRNKGNFPGRFSGRQFSNSRSEMNVSTLELGDSALYLCASSITGISGYNEQFFGPGTRLTVL.

The chain has TRBV6-1 and TRBJ2-4, with 12 nucleotides matching TRBD1. The CDR3 sequence is 18 residues long. J lost 2 bases, V lost 2 bases, and 7 bases had no gene match. CDR1 is MNHNS, CDR2 SASEGT, per germline. CDR3 sequence (DNA): TGTGCCAGCAGTGAAAGGGGACAGGGGGCGGTGTCCAAAAACATTCAGTACTTC. Its protein is CASSERGQGAVSKNIQYF.

The chain combines TRBV3-1 (or the pseudogene TRBV3-2) with TRBJ1-3; 7 bases line up with TRBD1. The V segment lost 6 bases and the J segment 4 bases; nucleotides outside the gene matches: 3. CDR3 length: 13 residues. The germline CDR1 and CDR2 sequences are LGHDT and YNNKEL (reference sequence). As DNA, the CDR3 is TGTGCCAGCAGACCGACAGGGGGAAACACCATATATTTT. As protein: CASRPTGGNTIYF.

The gene calls are TRBV19 and TRBJ1-5, with D perhaps matching TRBD1 (5 bases). V lost 4 bases and J 5 bases, leaving 15 bases between the germline ends. The CDR3 totals 15 residues. The germline V gene encodes CDR1 LNHDA and CDR2 SQIVND (reference sequence). The CDR3 loop reads CASSSGGGFHQPQHF. DNA for the CDR3: TGTGCCAGTAGTAGCGGGGGGGGGTTCCATCAGCCCCAGCATTTT.

The genes are TRBV6-2 or TRBV6-3 and TRBJ2-7, with D maybe TRBD1 (5 bases). The V end was cut by 2 bases, the J end by 2 bases, with 10 bases between. Germline V gene data show CDR1 as MNHEY and CDR2 as SVGEGT. This CDR3 has 14 amino acids. CDR3 bases: TGTGCCAGCAGTTACAGAACAGGTACCTACGAGCAGTACTTC. Protein: CASSYRTGTYEQYF.

The rearrangement joins TRBV7-3 to TRBJ2-2, with TRBD2 matching over 7 bases. The V and J ends lost 5 bases and 5 bases, in that order; junction bases with no gene match: 5. The CDR3 loop spans 14 amino acids. The germline gives CDR1 SGHTA, CDR2 FQGTGA. The CDR3 coding sequence is TGTGCCAGCAGCCTTGGGGGGGATACCGGGGAGCTGTTTTTT. It specifies CASSLGGDTGELFF.

The table lists this clone with a count of one. The chain joins TRBV11-2 to TRBJ2-2; TRBD2 matches 9 bases. With V trimmed by 6 bases and J by 5 bases, 10 bases remained unmatched. The germline gives CDR1 SGHAT, CDR2 FQNNGV. This CDR3 region has 16 residues. CDR3 sequence reads: CASRRAGGPVTGELFF. The CDR3 region has the DNA TGTGCCAGCAGACGTGCGGGGGGGCCCGTTACCGGGGAGCTGTTTTTT.

This chain links TRBV4-2 with TRBJ1-3; 8 nucleotides match TRBD1. J was trimmed by 4 bases and V by 2 bases; bases with no gene match: 4. Germline-derived CDR1 and CDR2 are LGHNA and YNFKEQ. The CDR3 contains 15 residues. The CDR3 protein is CASSQTDRVGNTIYF. Here the CDR3 DNA reads TGTGCCAGCAGCCAAACGGACAGGGTGGGAAACACCATATATTTT.

The chain has TRBV5-1 and TRBJ2-7; D unclear. Deletions cut 0 bases from V and 5 bases from J, with 6 bases between. Germline loops: CDR1 SGHRS, CDR2 YFSETQ. CDR3 size: 12 residues. The CDR3 protein is CASSLERNEQYF. In DNA, the CDR3 is TGCGCCAGCAGCTTGGAGCGAAACGAGCAGTACTTC.

The V and J genes are TRBV4-2 and TRBJ1-3, with D possibly TRBD1 on 6 matching bases. With 2 bases removed from V and 9 bases from J, the gap between germline ends came to 20 bases. The V gene's germline CDR1 is LGHNA and CDR2 YNFKEQ. This CDR3 has 16 residues. CDR3 protein: CASSQIQTGPRATIYF. CDR3 coding DNA: TGTGCCAGCAGCCAAATCCAGACAGGCCCCCGAGCCACCATATATTTT.

The chain combines TRBV7-2 with TRBJ2-5; 8 bases match TRBD1. Germline V lookup: CDR1 SGHTA, CDR2 FQGNSA. The CDR3 loop spans 14 amino acids. J lost 3 bases, V lost 3 bases, and 3 bases had no gene match. The CDR3 DNA sequence: TGTGCCAGCAGCTTCAACAGGGGGAAAGAGACCCAGTACTTC. Translated: CASSFNRGKETQYF.

The chain has TRBV10-3 and TRBJ1-5, with D tentatively TRBD1 (6 bases). Trimming cost V 2 bases and J 7 bases, with 21 bases left between them. The length of the CDR3 is 17 residues. The germline V gene encodes CDR1 ENHRY and CDR2 SYGVKD. As DNA, the CDR3 is TGTGCCATCAGTGAGAACAGGGACCAGATGGGCCTACAGCCCCAGCATTTT. Translated: CAISENRDQMGLQPQHF.

The chain uses TRBV5-6 and TRBJ1-6, with a possible D match to TRBD1 (5 bases). V shed 2 bases and J shed 6 bases, with 21 bases lying between them. The germline CDR1 and CDR2 sequences are SGHDT and YYEEEE. This CDR3 region has 18 residues. The CDR3 DNA sequence: TGTGCCAGCAGCTTTGATATTAACGCGGGACGAGGTAATTCACCCCTCCACTTT. This encodes CASSFDINAGRGNSPLHF.

There are a few counts of this clone. The rearrangement links TRBV7-8 to TRBJ1-2; D is possibly TRBD1 (5 bases). The CDR3 has 16 amino acids. Looked up from germline, CDR1 is SGHVS and CDR2 is FQNEAQ. V gave up 3 bases and J gave up 3 bases, with 17 bases separating them. The DNA for the CDR3 is TGTGCCAGCAGCTTCCGGGGCAGAGCGGGGGACTATGGCTACACCTTC. This codes for CASSFRGRAGDYGYTF.

The V and J genes are TRBV9 and TRBJ2-3, with 10 bases aligning to TRBD1. V lost 3 bases to trimming and J lost 2 bases; unmatched junction nucleotides: 3. The germline V gene encodes CDR1 SGDLS and CDR2 YYNGEE. The CDR3 totals 15 residues. CDR3 bases: TGTGCCAGCAGCGGAGGGACAGGGGACACAGATACGCAGTATTTT. It yields the protein CASSGGTGDTDTQYF.

The V and J genes are TRBV7-8 and TRBJ1-1; perhaps TRBD1 as D (6 bases). The V end lost 1 base, the J end lost 1 base, and 13 bases lay between the germline ends. Looked up from germline, CDR1 is SGHVS and CDR2 is FQNEAQ. This CDR3 contains 16 residues. The CDR3 sequence is CASSLDVGGRNTEAFF. The CDR3 DNA reads TGTGCCAGCAGCTTAGATGTCGGGGGGCGGAACACTGAAGCTTTCTTT.